This T cell receptor beta chain was sequenced in a study of blood T cell repertoires in COVID-19. Looking at the study overall: The samples span acute and convalescent COVID-19 from the United States, Italy and Spain. PBMCs, B-cell-depleted T cells, or T cells provided the cDNA or gDNA that made up the material.

This clone was seen only a few times. Per germline, CDR1 SEHNR and CDR2 FQNEAQ (reference sequence). There are 15 residues in the CDR3. Trimming shortened V by 5 bases and J by 3 bases, and 16 bases separated the two germline ends. Authors' data handling: Amplification of reference gene primers provided the estimated nucleated cell counts. Some clones are missing from TCRdb's copy, which holds only in-frame ones; the method was immunoSEQ multiplex PCR. V and J calls and clone size come straight from that table; D and trimming were deduced from the DNA. Of about 250,000 clones in the sample, under 85% are singletons; the top ten hold roughly 4%.

The clonotype originates from a woman in her 40s with active or convalescent COVID-19. The rearrangement links TRBV7-9 to TRBJ1-2; possibly TRBD1 for D (5 bases). Sequenced: peripheral blood. CDR3 sequence reads: CASSPSGLQDYGYTF. The CDR3 nucleotides are TGTGCCAGCAGCCCGTCGGGACTCCAGGACTATGGCTACACCTTC.